Listed below are T cell receptor beta chains from one sample, sequenced in a study of blood T cell repertoires in COVID-19. The method was immunoSEQ multiplex PCR; TCRdb's version includes in-frame clones alone and lacks a portion of them. The profile shows 150,000 or so clones, 70% to 90% of them singletons. The specimen was peripheral blood. The receptors were gathered from a man between 60 and 75 years old with COVID-19, enrolled during active disease. The CDR3 runs from the conserved cysteine through the conserved F or W. The D gene is left open where the match is weak. Expanded clones are given a class, and other clones once, few, many or no size at all.

. | TRBJ2-1 | . | TRBV7-3 | CASSPFSGSSYNEQFF | TGTGCCAGCAGCCCCTTTTCTGGCAGCTCCTACAATGAGCAGTTCTTC
TRBD2 | TRBJ2-2 | . | TRBV5-4 | CASSLRGRAAGELFF | TGTGCCAGCAGCTTGCGCGGGAGGGCCGCCGGGGAGCTGTTTTTT
. | TRBJ1-4 | . | TRBV9 | CASSVSAGVYEKLFF | TGTGCCAGCAGCGTTAGCGCCGGGGTGTATGAAAAACTGTTTTTT
TRBD1 | TRBJ2-7 | . | TRBV2 | CASSYDRGTAYEQYF | TGTGCCAGCAGCTACGACAGGGGGACTGCCTACGAGCAGTACTTC
TRBD1 | TRBJ1-3 | . | TRBV28 | CAATAGGTGNTIYF | TGTGCAGCTACCGCAGGGGGAACTGGAAACACCATATATTTT
TRBD2 | TRBJ2-7 | . | TRBV28 | CASGVVREGPSEQYF | TGTGCCAGCGGCGTAGTCAGGGAGGGCCCCAGCGAGCAGTACTTC
TRBD1 | TRBJ1-2 | . | TRBV5-4 | CASSLAQGARYGYTF | TGTGCCAGCAGCTTGGCGCAGGGGGCGCGCTATGGCTACACCTTC
. | TRBJ2-1 | few | TRBV25-1 | CASSDTDDNEQFF | TGTGCCAGCAGTGATACAGATGACAATGAGCAGTTCTTC
TRBD1 | TRBJ2-7 | . | TRBV4-1 | CASSQFDRGLRYEQYF | TGCGCCAGCAGCCAATTTGACAGGGGGCTAAGGTACGAGCAGTACTTC
. | TRBJ1-3 | . | TRBV6-5 | CASRSGGSRNTIYF | TGTGCCAGCAGGTCCGGGGGATCACGAAACACCATATATTTT
. | TRBJ2-3 | . | TRBV9 | CASSLQGLDTQYF | TGTGCCAGCAGTCTACAGGGATTAGATACGCAGTATTTT
. | TRBJ2-3 | few | TRBV6-6 | CASSSTSTDTQYF | TGTGCCAGCAGTAGTACTAGCACAGATACGCAGTATTTT
. | TRBJ1-2 | once | TRBV3-1/TRBV3-2 | CASSPGTRGNYGYTF | TGTGCCAGCAGCCCGGGGACCCGGGGGAACTATGGCTACACCTTC
. | TRBJ1-5 | . | TRBV30 | CAWRGTGLNQPQHF | TGTGCCTGGAGGGGAACCGGACTCAATCAGCCCCAGCATTTT
TRBD1 | TRBJ1-1 | . | TRBV10-3 | CAISVTGNQAFF | TGTGCCATCAGTGTGACAGGGAACCAAGCTTTCTTT
TRBD1 | TRBJ1-5 | . | TRBV19 | CASRQGVYSNQPQHF | TGTGCCAGTAGACAGGGGGTATATAGCAATCAGCCCCAGCATTTT
. | TRBJ2-2 | . | TRBV7-7 | CASSLGLAGNTGELFF | TGTGCTAGCAGCTTAGGGCTGGCGGGGAACACCGGGGAGCTGTTTTTT
. | TRBJ1-2 | . | TRBV18 | CASSTDRTYGYTF | TGTGCCAGCTCGACTGACAGGACATATGGCTACACCTTC
. | TRBJ1-1 | . | TRBV7-2 | CASSLAFDTSNTEAFF | TGTGCCAGCAGCTTAGCGTTTGACACTTCGAACACTGAAGCTTTCTTT
. | TRBJ1-1 | . | TRBV28 | CASSLEQGNTEAFF | TGTGCCAGCAGCCTCGAACAGGGTAACACTGAAGCTTTCTTT